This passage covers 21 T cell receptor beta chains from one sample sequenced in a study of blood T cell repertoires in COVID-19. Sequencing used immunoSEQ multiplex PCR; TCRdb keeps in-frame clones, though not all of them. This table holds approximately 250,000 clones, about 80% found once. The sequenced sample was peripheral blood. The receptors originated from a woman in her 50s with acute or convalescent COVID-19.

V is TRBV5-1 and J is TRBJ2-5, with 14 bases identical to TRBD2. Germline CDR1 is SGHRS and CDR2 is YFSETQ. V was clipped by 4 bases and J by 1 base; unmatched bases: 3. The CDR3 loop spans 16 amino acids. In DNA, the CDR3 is TGCGCCAGCAGCCCGACTAGCGGGGGGGGCCAAGAGACCCAGTACTTC. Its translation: CASSPTSGGGQETQYF.

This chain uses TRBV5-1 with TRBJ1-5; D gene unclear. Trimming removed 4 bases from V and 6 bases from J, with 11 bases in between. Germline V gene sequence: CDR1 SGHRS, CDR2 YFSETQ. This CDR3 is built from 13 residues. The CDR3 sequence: CASSQERGQPQHF. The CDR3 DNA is TGCGCCAGCAGCCAGGAACGGGGTCAGCCCCAGCATTTT.

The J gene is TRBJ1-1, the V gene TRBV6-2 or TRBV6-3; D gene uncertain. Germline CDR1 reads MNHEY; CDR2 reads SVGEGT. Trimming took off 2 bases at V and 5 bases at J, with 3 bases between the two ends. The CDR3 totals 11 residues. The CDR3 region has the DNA TGTGCCAGCAGTTACCCTACTGAAGCTTTCTTT. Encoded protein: CASSYPTEAFF.

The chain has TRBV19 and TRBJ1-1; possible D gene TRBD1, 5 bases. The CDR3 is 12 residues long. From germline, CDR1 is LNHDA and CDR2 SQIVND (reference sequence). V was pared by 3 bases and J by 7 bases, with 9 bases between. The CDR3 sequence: CASSIFQGEAFF. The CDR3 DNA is TGTGCCAGTAGTATTTTCCAGGGTGAAGCTTTCTTT.

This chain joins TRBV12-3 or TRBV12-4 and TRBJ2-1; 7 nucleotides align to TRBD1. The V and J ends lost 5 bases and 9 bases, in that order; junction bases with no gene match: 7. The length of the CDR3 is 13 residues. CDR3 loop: CASSVGQTSEQFF. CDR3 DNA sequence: TGTGCCAGCAGTGTGGGACAGACCAGTGAGCAGTTCTTC.

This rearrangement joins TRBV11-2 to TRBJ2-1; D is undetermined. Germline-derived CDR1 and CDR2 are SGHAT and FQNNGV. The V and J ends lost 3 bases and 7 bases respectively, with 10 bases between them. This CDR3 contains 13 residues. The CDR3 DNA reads TGTGCCAGCAGCTTCAACAGCCCTAATGAGCAGTTCTTC. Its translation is CASSFNSPNEQFF.

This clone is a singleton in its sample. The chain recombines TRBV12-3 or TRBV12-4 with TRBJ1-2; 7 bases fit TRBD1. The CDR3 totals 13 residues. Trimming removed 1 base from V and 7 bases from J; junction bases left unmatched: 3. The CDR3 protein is CASSLEGAVGYTF. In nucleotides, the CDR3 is TGTGCCAGCAGTTTAGAGGGGGCGGTTGGCTACACCTTC.

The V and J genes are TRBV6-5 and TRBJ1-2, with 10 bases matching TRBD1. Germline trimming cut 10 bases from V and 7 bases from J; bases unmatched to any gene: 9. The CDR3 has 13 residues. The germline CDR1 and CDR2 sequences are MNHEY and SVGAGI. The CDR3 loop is CAIQRQGASGYTF. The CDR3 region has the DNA TGTGCCATACAGAGACAGGGGGCGAGTGGCTACACCTTC.

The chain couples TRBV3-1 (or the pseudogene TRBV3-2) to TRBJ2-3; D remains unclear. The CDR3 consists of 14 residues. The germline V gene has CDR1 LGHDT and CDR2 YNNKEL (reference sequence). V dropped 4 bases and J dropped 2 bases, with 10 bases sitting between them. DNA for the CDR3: TGTGCCAGCAGCCCCTGGCGGCTCACAGATACGCAGTATTTT. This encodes CASSPWRLTDTQYF.

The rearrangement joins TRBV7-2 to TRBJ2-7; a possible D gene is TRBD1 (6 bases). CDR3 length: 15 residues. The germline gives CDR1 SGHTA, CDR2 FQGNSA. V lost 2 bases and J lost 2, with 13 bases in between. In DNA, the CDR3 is TGTGCCAGCAGCTTAACTCCGGGACAACCCTACGAGCAGTACTTC. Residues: CASSLTPGQPYEQYF.

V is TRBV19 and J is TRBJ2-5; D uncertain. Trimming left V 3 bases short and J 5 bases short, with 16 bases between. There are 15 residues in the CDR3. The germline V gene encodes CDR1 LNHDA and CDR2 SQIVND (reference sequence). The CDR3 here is CASSISAPVEETQYF. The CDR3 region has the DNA TGTGCCAGTAGTATTTCGGCGCCCGTGGAGGAGACCCAGTACTTC.

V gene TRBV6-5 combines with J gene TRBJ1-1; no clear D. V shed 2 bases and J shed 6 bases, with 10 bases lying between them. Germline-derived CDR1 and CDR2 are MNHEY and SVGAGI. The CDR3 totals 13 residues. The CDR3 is CASSYGRGSEAFF. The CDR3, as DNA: TGTGCCAGCAGTTACGGCCGTGGCTCTGAAGCTTTCTTT.

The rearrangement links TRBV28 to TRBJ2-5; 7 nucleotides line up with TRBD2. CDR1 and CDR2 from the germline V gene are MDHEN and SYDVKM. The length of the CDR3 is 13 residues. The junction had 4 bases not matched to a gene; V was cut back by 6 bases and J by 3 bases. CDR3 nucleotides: TGTGCCAGCAGGGGGACTATAAAAGAGACCCAGTACTTC. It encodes CASRGTIKETQYF.

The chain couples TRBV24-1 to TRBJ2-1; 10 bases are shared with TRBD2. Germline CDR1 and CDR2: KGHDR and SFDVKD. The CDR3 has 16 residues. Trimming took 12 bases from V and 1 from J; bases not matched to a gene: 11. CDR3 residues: CAASFVAGGSYNEQFF. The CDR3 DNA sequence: TGTGCCGCGTCTTTTGTAGCGGGAGGTTCCTACAATGAGCAGTTCTTC.

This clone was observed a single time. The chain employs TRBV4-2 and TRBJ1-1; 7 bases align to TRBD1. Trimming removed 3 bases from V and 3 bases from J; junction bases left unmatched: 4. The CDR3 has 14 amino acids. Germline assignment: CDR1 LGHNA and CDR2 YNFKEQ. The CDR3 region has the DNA TGTGCCAGCAGCCAGCGGGACAGCTACACTGAAGCTTTCTTT. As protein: CASSQRDSYTEAFF.

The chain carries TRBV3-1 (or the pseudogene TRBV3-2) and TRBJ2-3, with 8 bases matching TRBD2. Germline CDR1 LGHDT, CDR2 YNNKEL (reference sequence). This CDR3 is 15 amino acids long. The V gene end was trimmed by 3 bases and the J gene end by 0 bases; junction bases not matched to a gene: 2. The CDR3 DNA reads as TGTGCCAGCAGCCACACTAGCGGAAGCACAGATACGCAGTATTTT. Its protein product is CASSHTSGSTDTQYF.

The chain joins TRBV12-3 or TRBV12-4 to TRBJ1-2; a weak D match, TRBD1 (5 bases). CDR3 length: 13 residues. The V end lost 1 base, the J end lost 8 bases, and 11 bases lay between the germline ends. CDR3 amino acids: CASSLGGGRGYTF. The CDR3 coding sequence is TGTGCCAGCAGTTTAGGGGGGGGTAGGGGCTACACCTTC.

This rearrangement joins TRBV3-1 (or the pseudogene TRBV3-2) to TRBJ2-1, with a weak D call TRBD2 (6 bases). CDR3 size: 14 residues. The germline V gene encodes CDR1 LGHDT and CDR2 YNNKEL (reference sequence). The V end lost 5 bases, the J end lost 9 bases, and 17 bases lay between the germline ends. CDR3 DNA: TGTGCCAGCAGCTTGGGGACTCAAAGGGGTGAGCAGTTCTTC. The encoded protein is CASSLGTQRGEQFF.

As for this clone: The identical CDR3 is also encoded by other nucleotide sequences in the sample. CDR3 sequence reads: CASSPTGDNQPQHF. In DNA form, the CDR3 reads TGTGCCAGCTCACCAACAGGGGACAATCAGCCCCAGCATTTT. The V and J genes are TRBV18 and TRBJ1-5; 7 bases agree with TRBD1. This CDR3 spans 14 amino acids. V was pared by 2 bases and J by 3 bases, with 1 base of the junction left unmatched. Germline CDR1 and CDR2: KGHSH and LQKENI.

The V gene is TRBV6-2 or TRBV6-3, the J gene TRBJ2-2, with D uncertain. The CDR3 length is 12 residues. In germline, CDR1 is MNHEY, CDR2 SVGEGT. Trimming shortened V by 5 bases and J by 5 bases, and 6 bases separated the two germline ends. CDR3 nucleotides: TGTGCCAGCAGTCTCGTGACCGGGGAGCTGTTTTTT. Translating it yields CASSLVTGELFF.

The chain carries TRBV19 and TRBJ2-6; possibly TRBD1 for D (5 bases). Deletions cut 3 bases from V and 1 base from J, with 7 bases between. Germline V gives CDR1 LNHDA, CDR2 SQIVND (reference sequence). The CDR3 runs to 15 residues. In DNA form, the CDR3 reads TGTGCCAGTAGTATCAGGGCGTCTGGGGCCAACGTCCTGACTTTC. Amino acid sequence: CASSIRASGANVLTF.